This TCR beta chain comes out of a study of blood T cell repertoires in COVID-19. Across the study: Italy, Spain and the United States were the sources of the convalescent and acute COVID-19 samples. Sources were T cells, B-cell-depleted T cells, or PBMCs; the material itself was cDNA or gDNA.

Only in-frame clones appear in the TCRdb table, and some are missing; sequencing was by immunoSEQ multiplex PCR. The sample lists tens of thousands of clones; under 85% were seen once. This clone was counted a single time. In germline, CDR1 is SGHAT, CDR2 FQDESV (reference sequence). The CDR3 covers 16 residues. V shed 3 bases and J shed 3 bases, with 16 bases lying between them. The rearrangement joins TRBV11-1 to TRBJ2-3, with a weak D call TRBD2 (6 bases). The sequence was obtained from a man aged 60 to 75 with acute or convalescent COVID-19. Source material: peripheral blood. CDR3 nucleotide sequence: TGTGCCAGCAGCTTCTTAGCGGCCGGAGGGACAGATACGCAGTATTTT. It yields the protein CASSFLAAGGTDTQYF.